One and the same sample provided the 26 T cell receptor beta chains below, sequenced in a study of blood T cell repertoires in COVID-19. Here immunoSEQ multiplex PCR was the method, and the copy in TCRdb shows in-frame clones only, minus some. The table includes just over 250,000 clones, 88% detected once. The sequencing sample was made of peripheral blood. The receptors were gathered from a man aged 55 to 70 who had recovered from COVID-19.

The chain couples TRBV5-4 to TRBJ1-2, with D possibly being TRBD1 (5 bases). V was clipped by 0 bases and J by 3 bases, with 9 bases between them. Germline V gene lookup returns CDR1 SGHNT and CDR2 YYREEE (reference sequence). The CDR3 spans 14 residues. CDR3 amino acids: CASSLAGEYYGYTF. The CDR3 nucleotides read TGTGCCAGCAGCTTGGCGGGGGAATACTATGGCTACACCTTC.

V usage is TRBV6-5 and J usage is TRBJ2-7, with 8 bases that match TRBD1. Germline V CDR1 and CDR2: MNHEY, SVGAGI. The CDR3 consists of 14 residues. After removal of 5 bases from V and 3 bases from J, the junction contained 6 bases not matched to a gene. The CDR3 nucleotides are TGTGCCAGCAGTCTCCGGGACAGGCTCTACGAGCAGTACTTC. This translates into CASSLRDRLYEQYF.

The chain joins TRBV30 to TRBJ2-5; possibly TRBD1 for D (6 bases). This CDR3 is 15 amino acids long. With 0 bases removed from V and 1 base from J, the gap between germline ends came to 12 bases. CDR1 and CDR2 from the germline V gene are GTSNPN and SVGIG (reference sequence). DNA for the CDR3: TGTGCCTGGAGTGTAGACAGGTCTATCCAAGAGACCCAGTACTTC. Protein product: CAWSVDRSIQETQYF. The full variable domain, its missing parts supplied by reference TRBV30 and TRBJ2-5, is SQTIHQWPATLVQPVGSPLSLECTVEGTSNPNLYWYRQAAGRGLQLLFYSVGIGQISSEVPQNLSASRPQDRQFILSSKKLLLSDSGFYLCAWSVDRSIQETQYFGPGTRLLVL.

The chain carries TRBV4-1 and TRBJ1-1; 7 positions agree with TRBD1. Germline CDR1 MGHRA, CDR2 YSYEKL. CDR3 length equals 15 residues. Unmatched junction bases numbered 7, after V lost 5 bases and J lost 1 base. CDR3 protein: CASSGLGQKNTEAFF. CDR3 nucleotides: TGCGCCAGCAGCGGGCTGGGACAGAAGAACACTGAAGCTTTCTTT.

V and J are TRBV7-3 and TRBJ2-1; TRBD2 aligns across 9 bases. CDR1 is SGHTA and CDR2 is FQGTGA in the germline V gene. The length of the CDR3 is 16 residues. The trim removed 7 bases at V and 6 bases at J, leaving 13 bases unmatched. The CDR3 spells CASIKAGGGMGNEQFF. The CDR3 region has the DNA TGTGCCAGCATTAAAGCGGGGGGTGGAATGGGCAATGAGCAGTTCTTC. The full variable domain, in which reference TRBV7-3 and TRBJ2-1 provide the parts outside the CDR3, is GAGVSQTPSNKVTEKGKYVELRCDPISGHTALYWYRQSLGQGPEFLIYFQGTGAADDSGLPNDRFFAVRPEGSVSTLKIQRTERGDSAVYLCASIKAGGGMGNEQFFGPGTRLTVL.

CDR3 DNA sequence: TGTGCCAGCCTCAGACTCATCAGTGGAGAGACCCAGTACTTC. This gives the protein CASLRLISGETQYF. The genes are TRBV2 and TRBJ2-5; D is unclear. The CDR3 is made up of 14 amino acids. Trimming left V 8 bases short and J 4 bases short, with 17 bases between. Germline CDR1 reads SNHLY; CDR2 reads FYNNEI.

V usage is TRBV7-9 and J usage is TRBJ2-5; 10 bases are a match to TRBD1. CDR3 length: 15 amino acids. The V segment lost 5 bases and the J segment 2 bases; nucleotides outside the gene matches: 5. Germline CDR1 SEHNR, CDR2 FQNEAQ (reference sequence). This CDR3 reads CASSTGTGVQETQYF. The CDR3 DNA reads TGTGCCAGCAGCACTGGGACAGGGGTACAAGAGACCCAGTACTTC.

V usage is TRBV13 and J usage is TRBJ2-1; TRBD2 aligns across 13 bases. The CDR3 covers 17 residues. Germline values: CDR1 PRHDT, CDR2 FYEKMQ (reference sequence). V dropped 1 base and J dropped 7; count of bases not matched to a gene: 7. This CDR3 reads CASSLVLAGGPINEQFF. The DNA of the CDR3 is TGTGCCAGCAGCTTAGTACTAGCGGGGGGGCCGATTAATGAGCAGTTCTTC.

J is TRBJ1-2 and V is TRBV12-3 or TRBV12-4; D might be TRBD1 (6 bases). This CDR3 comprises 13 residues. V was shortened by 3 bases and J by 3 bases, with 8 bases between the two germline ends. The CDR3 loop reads CASSLNRDYGYTF. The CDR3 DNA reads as TGTGCCAGCAGTTTGAACAGGGACTATGGCTACACCTTC.

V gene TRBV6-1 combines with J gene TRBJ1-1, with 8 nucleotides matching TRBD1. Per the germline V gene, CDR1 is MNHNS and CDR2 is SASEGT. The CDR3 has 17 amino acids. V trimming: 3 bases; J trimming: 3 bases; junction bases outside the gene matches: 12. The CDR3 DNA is TGTGCCAGCAGTGATTCCCCGCAGGGGGCCTTGTACACTGAAGCTTTCTTT. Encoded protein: CASSDSPQGALYTEAFF.

CDR3 sequence (DNA): TGTGCCAGCAGCTTAGATGGGACAAGCGATACGGCTTTCTTT. Translation: CASSLDGTSDTAFF. The chain recombines TRBV11-2 with TRBJ1-1, with a possible D match to TRBD1 (6 bases). V lost 0 bases and J lost 11, with 16 bases in between. The germline CDR1 and CDR2 sequences are SGHAT and FQNNGV. The CDR3 consists of 14 residues.

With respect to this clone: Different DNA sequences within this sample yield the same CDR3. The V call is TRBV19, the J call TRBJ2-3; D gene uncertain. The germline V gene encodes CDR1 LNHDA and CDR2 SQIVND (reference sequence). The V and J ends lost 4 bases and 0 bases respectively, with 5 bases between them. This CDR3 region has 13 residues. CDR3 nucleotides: TGTGCCAGTAGTACCCTTAGCACAGATACGCAGTATTTT. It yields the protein CASSTLSTDTQYF. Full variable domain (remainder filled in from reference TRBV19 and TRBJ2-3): DGGITQSPKYLFRKEGQNVTLSCEQNLNHDAMYWYRQDPGQGLRLIYYSQIVNDFQKGDIAEGYSVSREKKESFPLTVTSAQKNPTAFYLCASSTLSTDTQYFGPGTRLTVL.

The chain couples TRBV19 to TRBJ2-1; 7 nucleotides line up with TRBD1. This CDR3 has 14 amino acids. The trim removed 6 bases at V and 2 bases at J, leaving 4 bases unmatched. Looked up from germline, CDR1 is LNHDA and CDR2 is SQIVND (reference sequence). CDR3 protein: CASRTGMAYNEQFF. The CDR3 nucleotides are TGTGCCAGTAGGACAGGGATGGCCTACAATGAGCAGTTCTTC.

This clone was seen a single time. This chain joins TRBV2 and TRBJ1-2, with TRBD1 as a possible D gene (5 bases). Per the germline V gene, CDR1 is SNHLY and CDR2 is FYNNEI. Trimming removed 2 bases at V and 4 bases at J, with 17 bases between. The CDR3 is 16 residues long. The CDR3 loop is CASSESGVRVVYGYTF. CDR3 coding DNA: TGTGCCAGCAGTGAATCGGGGGTTCGAGTTGTCTATGGCTACACCTTC.

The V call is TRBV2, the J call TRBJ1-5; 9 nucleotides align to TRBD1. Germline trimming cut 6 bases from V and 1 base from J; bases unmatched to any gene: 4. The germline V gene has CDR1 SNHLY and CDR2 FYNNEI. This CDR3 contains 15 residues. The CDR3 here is CASRTGTGSNQPQHF. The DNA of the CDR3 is TGTGCCAGCAGGACCGGGACAGGGAGCAATCAGCCCCAGCATTTT.

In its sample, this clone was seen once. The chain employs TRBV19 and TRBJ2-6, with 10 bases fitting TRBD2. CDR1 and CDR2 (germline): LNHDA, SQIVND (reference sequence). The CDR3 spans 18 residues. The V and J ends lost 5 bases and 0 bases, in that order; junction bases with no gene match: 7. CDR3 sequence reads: CASSSPSGRGSGANVLTF. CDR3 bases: TGTGCCAGTAGTTCTCCGAGCGGGAGGGGCTCTGGGGCCAACGTCCTGACTTTC.

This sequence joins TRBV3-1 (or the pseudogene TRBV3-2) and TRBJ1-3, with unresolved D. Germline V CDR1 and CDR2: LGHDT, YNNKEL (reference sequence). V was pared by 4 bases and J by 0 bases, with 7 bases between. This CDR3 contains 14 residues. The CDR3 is CASSPPGSGNTIYF. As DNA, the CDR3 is TGTGCCAGCAGCCCTCCCGGCTCTGGAAACACCATATATTTT.

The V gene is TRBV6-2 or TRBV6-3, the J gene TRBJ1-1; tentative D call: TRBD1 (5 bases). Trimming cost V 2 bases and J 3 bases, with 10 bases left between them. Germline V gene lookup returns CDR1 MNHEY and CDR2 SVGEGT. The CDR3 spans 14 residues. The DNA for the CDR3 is TGTGCCAGCAGTTACCCCCCCAGGGACACTGAAGCTTTCTTT. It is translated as CASSYPPRDTEAFF.

The CDR3 nucleotides read TGTGCCAGTAAGCAGGGGGCCGGTTCACCCCTCCACTTT. This sequence encodes CASKQGAGSPLHF. The chain has TRBV2 and TRBJ1-6, with 8 bases identical to TRBD1. Germline values: CDR1 SNHLY, CDR2 FYNNEI. Unmatched junction bases numbered 7, after V lost 9 bases and J lost 9 bases. CDR3 length equals 13 residues.

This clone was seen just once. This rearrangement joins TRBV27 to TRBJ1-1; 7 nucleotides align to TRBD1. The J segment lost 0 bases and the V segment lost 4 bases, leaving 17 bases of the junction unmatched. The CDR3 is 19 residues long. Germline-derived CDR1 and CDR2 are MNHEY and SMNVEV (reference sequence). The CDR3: CASSSYRDSRTGMNTEAFF. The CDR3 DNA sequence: TGTGCCAGCAGTTCGTACCGGGACAGCCGTACGGGAATGAACACTGAAGCTTTCTTT.

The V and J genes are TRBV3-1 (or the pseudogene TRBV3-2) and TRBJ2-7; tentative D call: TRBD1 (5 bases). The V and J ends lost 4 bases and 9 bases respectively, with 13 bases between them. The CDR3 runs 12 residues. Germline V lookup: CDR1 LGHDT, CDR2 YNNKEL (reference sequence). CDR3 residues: CASSLGETGQYF. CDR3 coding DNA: TGTGCCAGCAGCCTAGGTGAAACAGGGCAGTACTTC.

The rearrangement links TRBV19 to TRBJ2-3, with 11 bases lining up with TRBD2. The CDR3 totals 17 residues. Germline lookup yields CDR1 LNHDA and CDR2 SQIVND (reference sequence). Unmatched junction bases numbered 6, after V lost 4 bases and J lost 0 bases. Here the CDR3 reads CASSTSSSGGSTDTQYF. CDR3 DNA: TGTGCCAGTAGTACCTCTTCTAGCGGGGGGAGCACAGATACGCAGTATTTT. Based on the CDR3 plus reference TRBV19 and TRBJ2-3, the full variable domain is DGGITQSPKYLFRKEGQNVTLSCEQNLNHDAMYWYRQDPGQGLRLIYYSQIVNDFQKGDIAEGYSVSREKKESFPLTVTSAQKNPTAFYLCASSTSSSGGSTDTQYFGPGTRLTVL.

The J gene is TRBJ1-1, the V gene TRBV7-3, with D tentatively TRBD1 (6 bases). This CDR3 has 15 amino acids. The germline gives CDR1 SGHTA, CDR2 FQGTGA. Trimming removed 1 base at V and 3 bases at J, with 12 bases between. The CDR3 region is CASSLNPQGHTEAFF. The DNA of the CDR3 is TGTGCCAGCAGCTTAAATCCGCAGGGGCACACTGAAGCTTTCTTT.

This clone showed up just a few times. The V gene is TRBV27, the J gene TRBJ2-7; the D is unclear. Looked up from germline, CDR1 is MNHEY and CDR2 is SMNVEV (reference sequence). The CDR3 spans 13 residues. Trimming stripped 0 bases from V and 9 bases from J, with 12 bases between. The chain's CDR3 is CASSLSTRGWQYF. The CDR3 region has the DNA TGTGCCAGCAGTTTATCGACTCGAGGCTGGCAGTACTTC.

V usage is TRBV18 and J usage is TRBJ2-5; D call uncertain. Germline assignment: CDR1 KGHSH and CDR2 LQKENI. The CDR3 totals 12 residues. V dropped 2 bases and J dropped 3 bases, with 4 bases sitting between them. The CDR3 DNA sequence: TGTGCCAGCTCACCAGTCGAAGAGACCCAGTACTTC. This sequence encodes CASSPVEETQYF.

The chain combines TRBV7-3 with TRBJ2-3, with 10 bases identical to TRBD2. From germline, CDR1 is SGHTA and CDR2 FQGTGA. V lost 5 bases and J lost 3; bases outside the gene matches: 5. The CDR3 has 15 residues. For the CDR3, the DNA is TGTGCCAGCAGCCTAGCGGGGGCTCGGACAGATACGCAGTATTTT. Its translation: CASSLAGARTDTQYF.